This note documents a single T cell receptor (beta chain) sequence. The antigen is not known. The entry originates in a study of T cells expressing NK-cell markers. Study at large: The authors derived TCR beta repertoires from sorted CD3+CD56+NKG2C+, CD3+CD56+NKG2C- and CD3+CD56-NKG2C+ T cells. Study-wide results and limits: NKG2C+ dominant clonotype frequencies in six donors were roughly 1.0-7.5% of CD8+ T cells.

TCRdb processed the 5' RACE reads again and assigns one entry to each CDR3 protein, with no DNA. The table gives about half a million distinct CDR3 sequences; the top ten clones make up more than 1.4% of it. CDR1 and CDR2 (germline): SGHRS, YFSETQ. This CDR3 is built from 15 residues. This chain links TRBV5-1 with TRBJ2-1; TCRdb proposes TRBD2, but this gene call is untestable without DNA. The sequence came from a woman aged 50 to 60 in good health. Specimen: blood T cells: a sorted CD56 or NKG2C T cell subset, CD4+ or CD8+ T cells, or bulk PBMC T cells (not recorded which). CDR3 sequence: CASSLVPGEKNEQFF.